This TCR beta chain was profiled in a study of cytomegalovirus exposure and HLA in healthy donors. Notes on the study in general: A prior analysis recorded that most TCR beta V segments were productive about 87% or about 30% of the time.

Donors counted as nominally healthy when sampled, yet unrecorded immune exposures were likely. The PCR contained 60 Vbeta and 13 Jbeta primers. TCRdb's table, derived via immunoSEQ multiplex PCR, lists solely in-frame clones and lacks some. The data show 150,000 to 200,000 clones, roughly 77% seen once. As to this clone: The antigen is undetermined.

Germline-derived CDR1 and CDR2 are MNHNS and SASEGT. The CDR3 covers 15 residues. Trimming at V came to 4 bases and at J to 4 bases, leaving 4 bases not matched to a gene. This clonotype originated in a woman in her 50s in good health and CMV-seronegative. V usage is TRBV6-1 and J usage is TRBJ1-6, with TRBD1 matching 7 bases. The source material was PBMCs. The CDR3: CASSGTGVYNSPLHF. The CDR3 coding sequence is TGTGCCAGCAGTGGCACAGGGGTTTATAATTCACCCCTCCACTTT.